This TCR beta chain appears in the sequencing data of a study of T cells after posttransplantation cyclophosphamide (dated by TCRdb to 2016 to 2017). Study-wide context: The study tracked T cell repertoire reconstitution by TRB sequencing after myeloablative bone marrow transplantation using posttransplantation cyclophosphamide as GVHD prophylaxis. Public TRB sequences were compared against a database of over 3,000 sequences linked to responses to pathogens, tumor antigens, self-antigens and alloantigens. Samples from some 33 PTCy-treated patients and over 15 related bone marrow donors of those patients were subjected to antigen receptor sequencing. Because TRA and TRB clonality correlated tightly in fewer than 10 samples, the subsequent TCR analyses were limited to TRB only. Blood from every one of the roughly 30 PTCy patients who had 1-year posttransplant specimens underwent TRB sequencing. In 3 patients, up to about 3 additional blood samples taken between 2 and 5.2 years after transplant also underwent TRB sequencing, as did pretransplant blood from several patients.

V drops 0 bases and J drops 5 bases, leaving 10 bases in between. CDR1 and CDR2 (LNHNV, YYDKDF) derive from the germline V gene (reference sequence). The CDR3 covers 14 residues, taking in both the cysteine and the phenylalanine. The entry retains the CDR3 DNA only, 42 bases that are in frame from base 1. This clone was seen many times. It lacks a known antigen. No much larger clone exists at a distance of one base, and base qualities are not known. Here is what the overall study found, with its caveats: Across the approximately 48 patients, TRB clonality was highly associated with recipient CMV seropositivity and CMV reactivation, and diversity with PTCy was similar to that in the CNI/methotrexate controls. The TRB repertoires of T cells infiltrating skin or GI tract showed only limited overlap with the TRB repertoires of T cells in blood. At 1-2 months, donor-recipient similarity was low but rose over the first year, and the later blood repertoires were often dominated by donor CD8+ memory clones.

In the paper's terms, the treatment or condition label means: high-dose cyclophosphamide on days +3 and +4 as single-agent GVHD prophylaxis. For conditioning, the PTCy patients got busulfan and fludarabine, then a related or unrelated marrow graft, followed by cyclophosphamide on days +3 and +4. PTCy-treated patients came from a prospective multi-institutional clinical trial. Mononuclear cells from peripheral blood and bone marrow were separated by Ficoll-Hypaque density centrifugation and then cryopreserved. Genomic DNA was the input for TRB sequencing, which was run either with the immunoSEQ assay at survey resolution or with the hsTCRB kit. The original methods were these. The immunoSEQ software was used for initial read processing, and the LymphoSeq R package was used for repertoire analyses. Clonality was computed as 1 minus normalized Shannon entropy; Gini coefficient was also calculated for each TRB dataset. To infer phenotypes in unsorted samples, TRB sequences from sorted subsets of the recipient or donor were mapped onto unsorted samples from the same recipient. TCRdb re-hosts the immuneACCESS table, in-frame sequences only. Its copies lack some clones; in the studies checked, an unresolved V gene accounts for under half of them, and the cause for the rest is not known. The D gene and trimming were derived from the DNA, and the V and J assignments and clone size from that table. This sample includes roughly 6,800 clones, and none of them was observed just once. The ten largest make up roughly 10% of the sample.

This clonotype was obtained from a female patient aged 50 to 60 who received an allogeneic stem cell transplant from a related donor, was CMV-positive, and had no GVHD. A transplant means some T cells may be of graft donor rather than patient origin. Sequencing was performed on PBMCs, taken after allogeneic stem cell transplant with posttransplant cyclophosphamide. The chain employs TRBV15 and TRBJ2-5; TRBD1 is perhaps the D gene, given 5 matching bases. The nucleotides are TGTGCCACCAGCAGAGACAGGGCTGGGGAGACCCAGTACTTC. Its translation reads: CATSRDRAGETQYF.